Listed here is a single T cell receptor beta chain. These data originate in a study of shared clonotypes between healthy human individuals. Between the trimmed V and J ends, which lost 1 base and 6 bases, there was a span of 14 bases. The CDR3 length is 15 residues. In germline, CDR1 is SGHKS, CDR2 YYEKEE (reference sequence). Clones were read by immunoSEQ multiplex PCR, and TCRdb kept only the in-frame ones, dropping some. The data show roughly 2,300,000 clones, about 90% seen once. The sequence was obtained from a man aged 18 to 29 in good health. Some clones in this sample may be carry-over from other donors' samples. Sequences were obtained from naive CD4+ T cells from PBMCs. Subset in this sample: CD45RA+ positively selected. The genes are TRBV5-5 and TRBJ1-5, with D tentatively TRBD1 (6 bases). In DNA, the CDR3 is TGTGCCAGCAGCTTGTCTGTAGGGGGAAGTCAGCCCCAGCATTTT. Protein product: CASSLSVGGSQPQHF.